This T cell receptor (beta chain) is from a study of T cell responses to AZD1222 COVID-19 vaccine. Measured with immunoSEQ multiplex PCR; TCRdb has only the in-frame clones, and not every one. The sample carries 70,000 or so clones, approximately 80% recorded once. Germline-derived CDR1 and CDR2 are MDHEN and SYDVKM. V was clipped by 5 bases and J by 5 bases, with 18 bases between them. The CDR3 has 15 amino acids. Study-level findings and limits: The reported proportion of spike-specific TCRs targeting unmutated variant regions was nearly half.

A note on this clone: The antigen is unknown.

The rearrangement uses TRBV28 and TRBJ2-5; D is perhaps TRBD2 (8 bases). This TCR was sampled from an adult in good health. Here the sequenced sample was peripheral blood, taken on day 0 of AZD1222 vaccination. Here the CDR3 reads CASSTRQGGGETQYF. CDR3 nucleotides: TGTGCCAGCAGTACGCGACAGGGCGGGGGGGAGACCCAGTACTTC.